A single sample is the source of the 25 T cell receptor beta chains below, sequenced in a study of siplizumab effects on memory and regulatory T cells. Using immunoSEQ multiplex PCR, the repertoire was profiled, and TCRdb retains in-frame clones only, with some absent. The table has 100,000 or so clones, about 94% seen once. Sequencing was done on a sample of non-Treg CD4+ T cells sorted from blood. Source of these receptors: a human donor in good health.

The chain carries TRBV27 and TRBJ2-7; D remains unclear. Trimming removed 0 bases at V and 0 bases at J, with 9 bases between. Germline lookup yields CDR1 MNHEY and CDR2 SMNVEV (reference sequence). The CDR3 loop spans 15 amino acids. The CDR3 region has the DNA TGTGCCAGCAGTTTATCTCCAGGTACCTCCTACGAGCAGTACTTC. This codes for CASSLSPGTSYEQYF.

This sequence joins TRBV7-2 and TRBJ2-5; D possibly corresponds to TRBD1 (5 bases). V was cut by 2 bases and J by 2 bases, with 12 bases left in between. The CDR3 consists of 15 residues. Germline-derived CDR1 and CDR2 are SGHTA and FQGNSA. CDR3 amino acids: CASSLQTPGQETQYF. Here the CDR3 DNA reads TGTGCCAGCAGCTTACAAACCCCAGGGCAAGAGACCCAGTACTTC.

The V gene is TRBV5-1, the J gene TRBJ2-5; D is undetermined. The CDR3 has 13 residues. Trimming removed 3 bases from V and 5 bases from J, with 11 bases in between. Germline CDR1 reads SGHRS; CDR2 reads YFSETQ. The CDR3 reads CASSSIPSETQYF. The CDR3 region has the DNA TGCGCCAGCAGCTCGATTCCGAGCGAGACCCAGTACTTC.

J is TRBJ1-1 and V is TRBV28, with TRBD1 identical over 11 bases. Germline CDR1 MDHEN, CDR2 SYDVKM. V gave up 5 bases and J gave up 3 bases; unmatched junction bases: 8. The CDR3 loop spans 16 amino acids. Here the CDR3 DNA reads TGTGCCAGCAGTGGGGACAGGGGGTTTTGGGACACTGAAGCTTTCTTT. Encoded protein: CASSGDRGFWDTEAFF.

The chain recombines TRBV2 with TRBJ1-2, with 7 bases aligning to TRBD1. J gave up 4 bases and V 0 bases, and 2 bases lay outside the gene matches. CDR1 SNHLY and CDR2 FYNNEI come from the germline V gene. The CDR3 is 14 residues long. CDR3 nucleotide sequence: TGTGCCAGCAGTGAAGCGGGGACAGTCTATGGCTACACCTTC. Translating it yields CASSEAGTVYGYTF.

The chain joins TRBV12-5 to TRBJ1-2; TRBD1 matches 7 bases. Losses at the gene ends were 5 bases for V and 3 bases for J; bases not matched to a gene: 6. Germline V gene sequence: CDR1 LGHNT, CDR2 FRNRAP. The CDR3 has 14 amino acids. CDR3 loop: CASGPQGGDYGYTF. CDR3 sequence (DNA): TGTGCTAGTGGTCCACAAGGGGGCGACTATGGCTACACCTTC.

The chain carries TRBV9 and TRBJ2-7, with 7 bases fitting TRBD1. With V trimmed by 1 base and J by 1 base, 8 bases remained unmatched. This CDR3 has 16 amino acids. Germline CDR1 SGDLS, CDR2 YYNGEE. The CDR3 coding sequence is TGTGCCAGCAGCGTAAGCCTCGGGACAGATTCCTACGAGCAGTACTTC. It specifies CASSVSLGTDSYEQYF.

Concerning this clone: A read error may account for a junction end that differs from germline. The genes are TRBV18 and TRBJ1-6; D is unclear. Germline values: CDR1 KGHSH, CDR2 LQKENI. The length of the CDR3 is 17 residues. In DNA form, the CDR3 reads TGTGCCAGCCCACCACCTAAAGGACGGAGAGATAATTCACCCCTCCACTTT. Protein: CASPPPKGRRDNSPLHF.

This rearrangement joins TRBV30 to TRBJ2-7; D is uncertain. The V gene's germline CDR1 is GTSNPN and CDR2 SVGIG (reference sequence). V was trimmed by 0 bases and J by 5 bases, leaving 11 bases between them. The CDR3 has 13 amino acids. The CDR3 coding sequence is TGTGCCTGGAGTGTTGGCAGAAGGGACGAGCAGTACTTC. It yields the protein CAWSVGRRDEQYF.

The rearrangement links TRBV18 to TRBJ1-1; D is possibly TRBD1 (6 bases). Germline V CDR1 and CDR2: KGHSH, LQKENI. The CDR3 extends over 16 amino acids. Trimming took 3 bases from V and 0 from J, leaving 14 bases between them. The CDR3 nucleotides read TGTGCCAGCTCACCGGGACAATTATCTTTGAACACTGAAGCTTTCTTT. As protein: CASSPGQLSLNTEAFF.

V and J are TRBV5-1 and TRBJ2-3, with D perhaps matching TRBD1 (6 bases). The germline V gene encodes CDR1 SGHRS and CDR2 YFSETQ. With 4 bases removed from V and 2 bases from J, the gap between germline ends came to 11 bases. The CDR3 length is 14 residues. The CDR3 nucleotides read TGCGCCAGCAGCCTCGGACAGCCCACAGATACGCAGTATTTT. This sequence encodes CASSLGQPTDTQYF.

The rearrangement uses TRBV18 and TRBJ2-5; 12 bases fit TRBD2. With 3 bases clipped from V and 5 bases from J, the junction kept 4 bases outside the gene matches. The CDR3 sequence is 15 residues long. Looked up from germline, CDR1 is KGHSH and CDR2 is LQKENI. CDR3 in DNA: TGTGCCAGCTCACCGACTAGCGGGGGCCCTGAGACCCAGTACTTC. This gives the protein CASSPTSGGPETQYF. Supplemented by reference TRBV18 and TRBJ2-5, the full variable domain reads NAGVMQNPRHLVRRRGQEARLRCSPMKGHSHVYWYRQLPEEGLKFMVYLQKENIIDESGMPKERFSAEFPKEGPSILRIQQVVRGDSAAYFCASSPTSGGPETQYFGPGTRLLVL.

The gene calls are TRBV19 and TRBJ1-2; D perhaps matches TRBD1 (6 bases). CDR1 is LNHDA, CDR2 SQIVND, per germline (reference sequence). There are 15 residues in the CDR3. The V and J ends lost 7 bases and 6 bases respectively, with 21 bases between them. The CDR3 spells CASNSLVGGSNGYTF. The DNA of the CDR3 is TGTGCCAGTAATTCCCTGGTAGGGGGTTCTAATGGCTACACCTTC. The full variable domain, rest sourced from reference TRBV19 and TRBJ1-2, is DGGITQSPKYLFRKEGQNVTLSCEQNLNHDAMYWYRQDPGQGLRLIYYSQIVNDFQKGDIAEGYSVSREKKESFPLTVTSAQKNPTAFYLCASNSLVGGSNGYTFGSGTRLTVV.

The CDR3 nucleotides are TGTGCCAGCACCCACCGAACCGGGACAGGGCAACAAGAGACCCAGTACTTC. Translating gives CASTHRTGTGQQETQYF. J is TRBJ2-5 and V is TRBV27; 9 nucleotides align to TRBD1. With V trimmed by 7 bases and J by 2 bases, 14 bases remained unmatched. Germline V gene data show CDR1 as MNHEY and CDR2 as SMNVEV (reference sequence). CDR3 size: 17 residues.

This chain uses TRBV7-9 with TRBJ2-7; 8 nucleotides agree with TRBD2. CDR3 length equals 14 residues. The V gene end was trimmed by 5 bases and the J gene end by 2 bases; junction bases not matched to a gene: 5. Per the germline V gene, CDR1 is SEHNR and CDR2 is FQNEAQ (reference sequence). CDR3 nucleotides: TGTGCCAGCAGCCGCAGCGGGGGAGCCTACGAGCAGTACTTC. Protein product: CASSRSGGAYEQYF.

CDR3: CASSVGRSQETQYF. The DNA for the CDR3 is TGTGCCAGCAGCGTAGGTCGGTCACAAGAGACCCAGTACTTC. J is TRBJ2-5 and V is TRBV9; no clear D gene. The V end lost 0 bases, the J end lost 2 bases, and 8 bases lay between the germline ends. Germline V gene data show CDR1 as SGDLS and CDR2 as YYNGEE. The CDR3 sequence is 14 residues long.

J is TRBJ2-3 and V is TRBV6-6, with D unresolved. Between the trimmed V and J ends, which lost 5 bases and 4 bases, there was a span of 7 bases. The germline V gene encodes CDR1 MNHNY and CDR2 SVGAGI (reference sequence). This CDR3 comprises 12 residues. The chain's CDR3 is CASSAWADTQYF. The DNA for the CDR3 is TGTGCCAGCAGTGCGTGGGCAGATACGCAGTATTTT.

The genes are TRBV25-1 and TRBJ1-2; 9 bases match TRBD1. The CDR3 is made up of 14 amino acids. V shed 6 bases and J 4 bases; nucleotides not matched to a gene: 6. In germline, CDR1 is MGHDK, CDR2 SYGVNS. CDR3 DNA: TGTGCCAGCAGGGGACAGGGATTATTCTATGGCTACACCTTC. Protein: CASRGQGLFYGYTF.

The V gene is TRBV14, the J gene TRBJ2-2, with D perhaps TRBD2 (6 bases). The ends were cut back, 4 bases at V and 7 bases at J, with 13 bases in the middle. The length of the CDR3 is 14 residues. Germline V gene data show CDR1 as SGHDN and CDR2 as FVKESK. CDR3 nucleotide sequence: TGTGCCAGCAGCCCGAGCGGGTGGGTCGGGGAGCTGTTTTTT. Residues: CASSPSGWVGELFF.

This sequence joins TRBV5-4 and TRBJ2-5; 7 positions match TRBD1. Germline CDR1 is SGHNT and CDR2 is YYREEE (reference sequence). The ends lost 2 bases at V and 3 bases at J; junction bases unmatched: 10. CDR3 size: 16 residues. CDR3: CASSFARRQGEETQYF. As DNA, the CDR3 is TGTGCCAGCAGCTTTGCCCGGCGTCAGGGGGAAGAGACCCAGTACTTC.

The chain couples TRBV20-1 to TRBJ2-3; D may be TRBD2 (6 bases). Germline V gene lookup returns CDR1 DFQATT and CDR2 SNEGSKA (reference sequence). The CDR3 is 11 amino acids. The V end lost 7 bases, the J end lost 6 bases, and 11 bases lay between the germline ends. Written as DNA, the CDR3 is TGCAGTGGGGGGGACGGGGATACGCAGTATTTT. Encoded protein: CSGGDGDTQYF.

This clone was picked up one time. The chain has TRBV14 and TRBJ2-7, with D tentatively TRBD2 (5 bases). Trimming cost V 6 bases and J 3 bases, with 9 bases left between them. The CDR3 totals 12 residues. Germline CDR1 is SGHDN and CDR2 is FVKESK. The CDR3 DNA sequence: TGTGCCAGCAGTTTCGACTACTACGAGCAGTACTTC. It encodes CASSFDYYEQYF.

The chain has TRBV9 and TRBJ1-1; D may be TRBD1 (5 bases). The CDR3 has 13 residues. V shed 0 bases and J shed 6 bases, with 9 bases lying between them. Per the germline V gene, CDR1 is SGDLS and CDR2 is YYNGEE. The CDR3 nucleotides are TGTGCCAGCAGCGTAGTACGGACACCTGAAGCTTTCTTT. This translates into CASSVVRTPEAFF.

The chain couples TRBV9 to TRBJ2-2; unclear D gene. This CDR3 has 14 residues. Germline V gives CDR1 SGDLS, CDR2 YYNGEE. V shed 5 bases and J shed 2 bases, with 10 bases lying between them. This chain's CDR3 is CASRQELNTGELFF. The DNA of the CDR3 is TGTGCCAGCAGGCAGGAGTTAAACACCGGGGAGCTGTTTTTT.

This chain links TRBV30 with TRBJ1-4; 7 bases agree with TRBD1. This CDR3 contains 13 residues. Germline CDR1 GTSNPN, CDR2 SVGIG (reference sequence). After removal of 4 bases from V and 8 bases from J, the junction contained 7 bases not matched to a gene. The CDR3 nucleotides read TGTGCCTGGAATGGTCAGGGGGACGAAAAACTGTTTTTT. Residues: CAWNGQGDEKLFF.